Included here is one TCR beta chain sequence, with context. The antigen is not known. The sample comes from a study of cytomegalovirus exposure and HLA in healthy donors. Study-wide results and caveats: The TCR clusters that emerged in the first cohort tended, a later analysis found, to co-occur in the roughly 120 validation repertoires.

Germline CDR1 and CDR2: LNHDA and SQIVND (reference sequence). The CDR3 runs to 14 residues. Trimming left V 5 bases short and J 2 bases short, with 13 bases between. Some clones are missing from TCRdb's copy, which holds only in-frame ones; the method was immunoSEQ multiplex PCR. In the table there are under 250,000 clones, roughly 84% of which are singletons. The sequencing input was PBMCs. The chain combines TRBV19 with TRBJ2-7, with unresolved D. The receptor was derived from a woman aged 18 to 35 in good health and CMV-seropositive. The CDR3 sequence: CASSFGFTTYEQYF. CDR3 DNA sequence: TGTGCCAGTAGTTTCGGGTTTACCACCTACGAGCAGTACTTC.